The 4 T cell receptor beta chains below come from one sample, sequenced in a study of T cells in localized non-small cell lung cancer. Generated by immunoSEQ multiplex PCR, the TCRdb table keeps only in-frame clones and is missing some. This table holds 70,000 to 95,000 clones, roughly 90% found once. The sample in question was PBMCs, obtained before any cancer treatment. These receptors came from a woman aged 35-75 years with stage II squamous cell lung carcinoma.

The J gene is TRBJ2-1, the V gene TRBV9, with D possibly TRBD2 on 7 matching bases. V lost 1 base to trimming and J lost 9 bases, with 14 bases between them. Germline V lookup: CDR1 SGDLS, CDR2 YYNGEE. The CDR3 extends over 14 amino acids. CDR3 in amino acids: CASSVIREGGEQFF. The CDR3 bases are TGTGCCAGCAGCGTAATAAGGGAGGGGGGTGAGCAGTTCTTC.

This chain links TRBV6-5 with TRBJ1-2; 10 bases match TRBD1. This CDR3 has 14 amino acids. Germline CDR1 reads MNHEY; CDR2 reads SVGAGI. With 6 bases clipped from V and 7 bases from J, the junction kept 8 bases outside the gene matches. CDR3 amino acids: CASSPPGTGAGYTF. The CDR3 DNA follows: TGTGCCAGCAGCCCGCCGGGGACAGGGGCTGGCTACACCTTC.

CDR3 nucleotides: TGCGCCAGCAGCCAGGGGGGTGGGACTCGGGGAACTGAAGCTTTCTTT. As protein: CASSQGGGTRGTEAFF. V and J are TRBV4-1 and TRBJ1-1, with D possibly matching TRBD1 (5 bases). The CDR3 spans 16 residues. Looked up from germline, CDR1 is MGHRA and CDR2 is YSYEKL. The ends were cut back, 3 bases at V and 5 bases at J, with 19 bases in the middle.

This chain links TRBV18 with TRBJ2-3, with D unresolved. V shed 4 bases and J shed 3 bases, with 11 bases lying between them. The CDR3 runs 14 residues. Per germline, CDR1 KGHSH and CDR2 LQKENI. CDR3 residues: CASSLAFGTDTQYF. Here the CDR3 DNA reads TGTGCCAGCTCACTAGCTTTTGGGACAGATACGCAGTATTTT.